This TCR beta chain originates from a study of early T cells in non-severe SARS-CoV-2 infection. As for the study in general: The input, bulk RNA from unsorted whole blood, was sequenced, and chains were unpaired.

Losses at the gene ends were 0 bases for V and 3 bases for J; bases not matched to a gene: 9. This CDR3 is 16 amino acids long. The germline V gene has CDR1 DFQATT and CDR2 SNEGSKA (reference sequence). Study conclusions and caveats: A preference for anti-spike CD8 responses marked VDJdb matching, which missed private and CD4 specificities.

Each cDNA molecule carried a unique molecular identifier. One entry per CDR3 protein, called by TCRdb with MiXCR from the 5' RACE reads. The repertoire consists of approximately 44,000 distinct CDR3 sequences, with about 12% occurring once and the leading ten covering around 16%. In this sample, this clonotype turned up many times. Its matching antigen is unknown. The sequenced sample was whole blood. The chain combines TRBV20-1 with TRBJ2-3, with 7 bases that match TRBD2. The clonotype originates from an adult who was a healthcare worker with PCR-confirmed SARS-CoV-2 infection or an uninfected control (not recorded which). The CDR3: CSARDFVGRGTDTQYF. CDR3 nucleotides: TGCAGTGCTAGAGACTTCGTGGGGCGGGGGACAGATACGCAGTATTTT.